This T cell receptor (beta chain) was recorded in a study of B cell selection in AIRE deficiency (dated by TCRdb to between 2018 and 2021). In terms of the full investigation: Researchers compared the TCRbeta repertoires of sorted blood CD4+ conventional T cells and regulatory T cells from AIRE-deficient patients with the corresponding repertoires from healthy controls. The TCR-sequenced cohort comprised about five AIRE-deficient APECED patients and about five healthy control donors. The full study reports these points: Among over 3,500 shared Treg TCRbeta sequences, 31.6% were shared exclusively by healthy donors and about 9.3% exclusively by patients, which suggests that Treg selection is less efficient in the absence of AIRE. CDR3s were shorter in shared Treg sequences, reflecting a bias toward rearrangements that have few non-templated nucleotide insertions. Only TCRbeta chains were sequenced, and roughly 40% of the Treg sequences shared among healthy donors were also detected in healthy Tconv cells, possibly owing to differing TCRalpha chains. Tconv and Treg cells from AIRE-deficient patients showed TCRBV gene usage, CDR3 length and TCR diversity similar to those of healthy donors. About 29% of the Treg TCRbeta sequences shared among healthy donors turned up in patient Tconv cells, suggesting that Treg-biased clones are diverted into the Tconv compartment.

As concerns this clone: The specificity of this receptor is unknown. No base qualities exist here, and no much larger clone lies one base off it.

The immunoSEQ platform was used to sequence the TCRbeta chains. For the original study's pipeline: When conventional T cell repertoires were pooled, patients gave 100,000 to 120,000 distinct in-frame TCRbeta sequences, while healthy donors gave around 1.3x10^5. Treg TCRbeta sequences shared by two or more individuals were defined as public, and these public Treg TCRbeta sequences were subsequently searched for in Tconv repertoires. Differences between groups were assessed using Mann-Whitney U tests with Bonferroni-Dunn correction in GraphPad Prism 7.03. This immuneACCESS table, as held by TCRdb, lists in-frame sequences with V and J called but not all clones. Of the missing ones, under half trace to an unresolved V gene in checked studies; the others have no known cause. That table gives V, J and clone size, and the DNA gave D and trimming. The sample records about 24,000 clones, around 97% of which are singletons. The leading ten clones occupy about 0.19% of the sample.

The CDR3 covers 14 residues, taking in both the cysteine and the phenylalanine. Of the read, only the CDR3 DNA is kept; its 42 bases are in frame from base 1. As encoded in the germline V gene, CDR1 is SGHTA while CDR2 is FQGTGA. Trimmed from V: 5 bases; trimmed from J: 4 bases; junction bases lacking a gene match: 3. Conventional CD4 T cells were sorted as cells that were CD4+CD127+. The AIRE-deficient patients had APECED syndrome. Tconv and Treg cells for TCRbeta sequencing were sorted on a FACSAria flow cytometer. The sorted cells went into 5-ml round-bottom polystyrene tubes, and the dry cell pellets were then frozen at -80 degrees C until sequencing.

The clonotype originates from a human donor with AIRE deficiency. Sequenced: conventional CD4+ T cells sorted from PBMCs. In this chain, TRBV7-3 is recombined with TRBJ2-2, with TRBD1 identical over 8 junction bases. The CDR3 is CASSPGGVTGELFF. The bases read TGTGCCAGCAGCCCAGGGGGCGTCACCGGGGAGCTGTTTTTT.